This T cell receptor beta chain derives from a study of early T cells in non-severe SARS-CoV-2 infection. Study in general: Whole-blood bulk RNA, unsorted, was sequenced, and chains were unpaired. Study findings and constraints: Matching against VDJdb likely underestimated virus-specific expansions, favoring anti-spike CD8.

This clonotype was counted at least ten times. The antigen remains undetermined. The TCR library protocol was used to attach unique molecular identifiers. These identifiers were attached to individual cDNA molecules. One entry per CDR3 protein results from TCRdb running MiXCR on the 5' RACE reads. The repertoire holds some 41,000 distinct CDR3 sequences, with approximately 22% as singletons. With 4 bases removed from V and 5 bases from J, the gap between germline ends came to 18 bases. CDR3 size: 15 residues. CDR1 and CDR2 from the germline V gene are SGDLS and YYNGEE. V gene TRBV9 combines with J gene TRBJ2-5; possible D gene TRBD2, 7 bases. Specimen: whole blood, collected at baseline. This receptor was obtained from an adult who was a healthcare worker with PCR-confirmed SARS-CoV-2 infection or an uninfected control (not recorded which). CDR3 DNA: TGTGCCAGCAGCTCCCCGGCGGGGGCGGGGGAGACCCAGTACTTC. Translated: CASSSPAGAGETQYF.